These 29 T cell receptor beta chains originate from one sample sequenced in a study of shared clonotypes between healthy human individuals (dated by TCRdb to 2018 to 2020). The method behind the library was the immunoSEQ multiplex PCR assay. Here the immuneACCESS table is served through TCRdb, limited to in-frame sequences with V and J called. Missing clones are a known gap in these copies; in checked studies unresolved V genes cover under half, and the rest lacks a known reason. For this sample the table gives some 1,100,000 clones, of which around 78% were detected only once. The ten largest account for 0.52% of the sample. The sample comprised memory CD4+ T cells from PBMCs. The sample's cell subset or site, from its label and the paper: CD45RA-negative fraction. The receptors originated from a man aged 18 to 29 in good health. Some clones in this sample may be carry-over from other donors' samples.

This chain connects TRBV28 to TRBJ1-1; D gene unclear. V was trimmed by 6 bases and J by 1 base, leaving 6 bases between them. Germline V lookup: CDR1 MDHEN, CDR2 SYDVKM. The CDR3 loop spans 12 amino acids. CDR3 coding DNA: TGTGCCAGCAGGGTCCAGAACACTGAAGCTTTCTTT. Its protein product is CASRVQNTEAFF.

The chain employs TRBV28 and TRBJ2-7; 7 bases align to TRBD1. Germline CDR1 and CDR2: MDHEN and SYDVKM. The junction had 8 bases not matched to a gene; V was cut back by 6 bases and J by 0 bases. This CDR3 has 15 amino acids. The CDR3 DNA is TGTGCCAGCAGATTGACAGGGCGAAACTCCTACGAGCAGTACTTC. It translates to CASRLTGRNSYEQYF.

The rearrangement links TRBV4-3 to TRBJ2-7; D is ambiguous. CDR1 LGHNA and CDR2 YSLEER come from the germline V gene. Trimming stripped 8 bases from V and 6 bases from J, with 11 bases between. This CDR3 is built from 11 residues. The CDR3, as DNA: TGCGCCAGCCTAGAGCATCGCGAGCAGTACTTC. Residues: CASLEHREQYF.

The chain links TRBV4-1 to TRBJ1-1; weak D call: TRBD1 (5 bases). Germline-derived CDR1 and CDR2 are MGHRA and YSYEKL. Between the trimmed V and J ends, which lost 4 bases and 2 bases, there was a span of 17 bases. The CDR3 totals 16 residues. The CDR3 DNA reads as TGCGCCAGCAGCCGGGGACCTGCCCGGGGCAACACTGAAGCTTTCTTT. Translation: CASSRGPARGNTEAFF.

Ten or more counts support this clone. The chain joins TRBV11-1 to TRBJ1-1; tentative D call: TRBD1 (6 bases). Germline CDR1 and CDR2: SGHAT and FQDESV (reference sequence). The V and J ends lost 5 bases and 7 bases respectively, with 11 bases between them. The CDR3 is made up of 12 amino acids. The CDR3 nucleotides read TGTGCCAGCAGCGGGAGGGGGATTGAAGCTTTCTTT. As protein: CASSGRGIEAFF. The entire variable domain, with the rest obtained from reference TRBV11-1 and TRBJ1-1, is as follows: EAEVAQSPRYKITEKSQAVAFWCDPISGHATLYWYRQILGQGPELLVQFQDESVVDDSQLPKDRFSAERLKGVDSTLKIQPAELGDSAMYLCASSGRGIEAFFGQGTRLTVV.

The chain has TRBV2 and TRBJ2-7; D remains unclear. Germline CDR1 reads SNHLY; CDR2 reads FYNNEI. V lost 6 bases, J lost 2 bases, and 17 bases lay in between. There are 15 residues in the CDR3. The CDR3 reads CASSQGMAGTYEQYF. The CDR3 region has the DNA TGTGCCAGCAGCCAAGGGATGGCAGGTACCTACGAGCAGTACTTC.

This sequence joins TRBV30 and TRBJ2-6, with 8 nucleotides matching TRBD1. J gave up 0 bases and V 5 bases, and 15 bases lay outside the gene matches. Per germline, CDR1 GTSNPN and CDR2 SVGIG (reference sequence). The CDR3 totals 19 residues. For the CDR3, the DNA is TGTGCCTGGGGCCCATTTAGGAGACAGGGGAGCTCTGGGGCCAACGTCCTGACTTTC. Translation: CAWGPFRRQGSSGANVLTF.

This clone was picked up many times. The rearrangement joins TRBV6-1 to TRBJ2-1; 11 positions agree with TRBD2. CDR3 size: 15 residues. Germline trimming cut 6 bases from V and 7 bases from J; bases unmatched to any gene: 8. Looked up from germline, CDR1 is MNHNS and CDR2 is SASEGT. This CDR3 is CASRRLAGSVNEQFF. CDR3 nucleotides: TGTGCCAGCAGGCGACTAGCGGGATCTGTGAATGAGCAGTTCTTC.

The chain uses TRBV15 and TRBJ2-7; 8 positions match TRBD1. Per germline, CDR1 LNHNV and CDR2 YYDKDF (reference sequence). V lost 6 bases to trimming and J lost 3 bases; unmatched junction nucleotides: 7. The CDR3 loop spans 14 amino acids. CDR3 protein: CATRTGQGNYEQYF. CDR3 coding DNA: TGTGCCACCAGAACCGGACAGGGAAACTACGAGCAGTACTTC.

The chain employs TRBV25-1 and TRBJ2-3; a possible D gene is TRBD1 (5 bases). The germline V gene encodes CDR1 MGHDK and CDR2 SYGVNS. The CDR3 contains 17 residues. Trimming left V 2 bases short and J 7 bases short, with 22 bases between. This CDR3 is CASSEDSPRLYWNTQYF. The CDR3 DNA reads TGTGCCAGCAGTGAAGACAGCCCCCGCCTGTATTGGAATACGCAGTATTTT.

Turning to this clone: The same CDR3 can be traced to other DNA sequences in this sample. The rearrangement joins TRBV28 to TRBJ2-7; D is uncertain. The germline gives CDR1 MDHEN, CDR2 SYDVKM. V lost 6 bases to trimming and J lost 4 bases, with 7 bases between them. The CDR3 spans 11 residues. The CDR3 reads CASSSMYEQYF. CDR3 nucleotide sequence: TGTGCCAGCAGCTCAATGTACGAGCAGTACTTC. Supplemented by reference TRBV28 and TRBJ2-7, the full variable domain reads DVKVTQSSRYLVKRTGEKVFLECVQDMDHENMFWYRQDPGLGLRLIYFSYDVKMKEKGDIPEGYSVSREKKERFSLILESASTNQTSMYLCASSSMYEQYFGPGTRLTVT.

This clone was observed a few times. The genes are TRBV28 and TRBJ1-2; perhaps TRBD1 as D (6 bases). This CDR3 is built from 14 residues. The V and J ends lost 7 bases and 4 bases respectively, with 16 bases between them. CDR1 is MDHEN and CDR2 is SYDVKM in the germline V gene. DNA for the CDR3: TGTGCCAGCACCCCCGGACAGATCATCTATGGCTACACCTTC. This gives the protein CASTPGQIIYGYTF.

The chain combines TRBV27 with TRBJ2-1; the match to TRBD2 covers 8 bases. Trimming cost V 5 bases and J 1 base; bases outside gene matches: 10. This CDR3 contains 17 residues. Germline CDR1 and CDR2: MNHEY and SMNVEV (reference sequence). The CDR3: CASSPTSGRPSYNEQFF. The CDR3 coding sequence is TGTGCCAGCAGTCCTACTAGCGGTCGCCCTTCCTACAATGAGCAGTTCTTC.

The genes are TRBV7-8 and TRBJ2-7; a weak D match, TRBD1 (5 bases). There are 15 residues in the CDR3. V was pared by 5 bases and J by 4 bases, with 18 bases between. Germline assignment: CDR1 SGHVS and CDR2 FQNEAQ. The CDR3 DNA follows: TGTGCCAGCAGCCAATACTCGTCAGGGATGTACGAGCAGTACTTC. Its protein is CASSQYSSGMYEQYF.

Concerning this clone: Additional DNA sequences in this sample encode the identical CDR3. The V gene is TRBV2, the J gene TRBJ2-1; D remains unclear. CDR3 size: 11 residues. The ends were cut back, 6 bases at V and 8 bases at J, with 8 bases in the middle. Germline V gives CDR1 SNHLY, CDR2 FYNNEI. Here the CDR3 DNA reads TGTGCCAGCAGGAGTCGTGATGAGCAGTTCTTC. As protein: CASRSRDEQFF.

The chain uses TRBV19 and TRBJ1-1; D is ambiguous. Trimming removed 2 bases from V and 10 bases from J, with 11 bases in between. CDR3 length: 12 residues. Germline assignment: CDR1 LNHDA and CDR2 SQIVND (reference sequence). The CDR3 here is CASSISGAGAFF. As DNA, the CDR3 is TGTGCCAGTAGTATATCGGGCGCGGGAGCTTTCTTT.

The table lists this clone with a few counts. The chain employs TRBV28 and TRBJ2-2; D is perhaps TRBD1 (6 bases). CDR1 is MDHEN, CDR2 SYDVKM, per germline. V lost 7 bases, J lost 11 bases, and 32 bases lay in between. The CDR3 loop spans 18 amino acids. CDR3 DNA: TGTGCCAGCACCTCGTCAGGGGCAAGGGTGGTGGGGCGCCCTGAGCTGTTTTTT. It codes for CASTSSGARVVGRPELFF.

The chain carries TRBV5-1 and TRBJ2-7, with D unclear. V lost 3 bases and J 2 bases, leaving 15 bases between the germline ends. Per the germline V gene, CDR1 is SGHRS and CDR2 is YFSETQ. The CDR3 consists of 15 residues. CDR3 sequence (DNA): TGCGCCAGCAGCTCCTCTGACGCGGTCGCCTACGAGCAGTACTTC. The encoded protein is CASSSSDAVAYEQYF.

CDR3 sequence: CASRSSRGAGELFF. In DNA, the CDR3 is TGTGCCAGCAGGAGTTCCAGGGGGGCCGGGGAGCTGTTTTTT. This chain uses TRBV11-2 with TRBJ2-2, with D possibly matching TRBD1 (7 bases). Germline CDR1 reads SGHAT; CDR2 reads FQNNGV. The ends were cut back, 6 bases at V and 6 bases at J, with 14 bases in the middle. This CDR3 comprises 14 residues.

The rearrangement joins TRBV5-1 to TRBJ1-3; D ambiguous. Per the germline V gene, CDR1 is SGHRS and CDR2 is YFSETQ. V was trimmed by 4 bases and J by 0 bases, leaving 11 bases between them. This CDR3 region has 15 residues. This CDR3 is CASSMVGDSGNTIYF. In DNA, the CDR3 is TGCGCCAGCAGCATGGTCGGTGACTCTGGAAACACCATATATTTT.

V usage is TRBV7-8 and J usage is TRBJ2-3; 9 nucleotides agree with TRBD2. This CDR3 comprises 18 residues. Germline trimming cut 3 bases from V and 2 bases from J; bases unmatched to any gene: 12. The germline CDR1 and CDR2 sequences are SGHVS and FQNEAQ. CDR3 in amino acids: CASSFPGLAKLSTDTQYF. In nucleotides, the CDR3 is TGTGCCAGCAGCTTTCCGGGACTAGCAAAATTATCCACAGATACGCAGTATTTT.

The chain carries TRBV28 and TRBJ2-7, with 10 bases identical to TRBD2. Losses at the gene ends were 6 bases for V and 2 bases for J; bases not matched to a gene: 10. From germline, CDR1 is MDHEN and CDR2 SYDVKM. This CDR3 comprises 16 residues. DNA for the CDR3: TGTGCCAGCAGCATTCTCGCACTAGCGGGAACCTACGAGCAGTACTTC. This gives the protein CASSILALAGTYEQYF.

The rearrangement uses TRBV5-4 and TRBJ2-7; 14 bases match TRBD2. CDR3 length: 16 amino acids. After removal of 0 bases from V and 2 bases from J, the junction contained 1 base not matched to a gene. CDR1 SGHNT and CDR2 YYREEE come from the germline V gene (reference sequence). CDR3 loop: CASSLAGLAGAYEQYF. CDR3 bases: TGTGCCAGCAGCTTGGCGGGACTAGCGGGAGCCTACGAGCAGTACTTC.

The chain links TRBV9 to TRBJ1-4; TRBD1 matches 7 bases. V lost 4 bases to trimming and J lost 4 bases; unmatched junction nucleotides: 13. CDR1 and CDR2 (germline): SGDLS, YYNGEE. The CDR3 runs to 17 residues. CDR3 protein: CASSPTRPGQLNEKLFF. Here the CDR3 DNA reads TGTGCCAGCAGCCCTACCCGGCCGGGACAGCTTAATGAAAAACTGTTTTTT.

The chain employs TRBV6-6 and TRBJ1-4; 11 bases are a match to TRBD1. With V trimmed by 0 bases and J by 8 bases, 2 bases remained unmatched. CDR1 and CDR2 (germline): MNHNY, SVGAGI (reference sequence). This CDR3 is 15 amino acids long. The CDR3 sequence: CASSYSGQGVEKLFF. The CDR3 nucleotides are TGTGCCAGCAGTTACTCGGGACAGGGGGTGGAAAAACTGTTTTTT.

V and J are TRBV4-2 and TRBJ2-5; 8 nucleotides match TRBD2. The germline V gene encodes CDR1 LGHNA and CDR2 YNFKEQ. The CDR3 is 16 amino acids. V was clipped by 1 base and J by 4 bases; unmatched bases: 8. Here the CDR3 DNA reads TGTGCCAGCAGCCAAGGCGCCCCGGGAGGGGGAGAGACCCAGTACTTC. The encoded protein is CASSQGAPGGGETQYF.

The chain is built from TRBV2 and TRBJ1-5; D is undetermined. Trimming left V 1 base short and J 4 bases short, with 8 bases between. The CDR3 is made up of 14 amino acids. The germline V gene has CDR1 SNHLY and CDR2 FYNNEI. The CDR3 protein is CASSEVTRNQPQHF. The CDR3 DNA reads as TGTGCCAGCAGTGAAGTTACCAGAAATCAGCCCCAGCATTTT.

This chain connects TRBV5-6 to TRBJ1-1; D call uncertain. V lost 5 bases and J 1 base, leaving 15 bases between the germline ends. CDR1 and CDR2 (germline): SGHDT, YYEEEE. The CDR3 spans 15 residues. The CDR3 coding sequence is TGTGCCAGCAGTCTCCTCCCCACCTCGAACACTGAAGCTTTCTTT. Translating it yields CASSLLPTSNTEAFF. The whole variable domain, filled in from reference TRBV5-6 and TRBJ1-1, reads DAGVTQSPTHLIKTRGQQVTLRCSPKSGHDTVSWYQQALGQGPQFIFQYYEEEERQRGNFPDRFSGHQFPNYSSELNVNALLLGDSALYLCASSLLPTSNTEAFFGQGTRLTVV.

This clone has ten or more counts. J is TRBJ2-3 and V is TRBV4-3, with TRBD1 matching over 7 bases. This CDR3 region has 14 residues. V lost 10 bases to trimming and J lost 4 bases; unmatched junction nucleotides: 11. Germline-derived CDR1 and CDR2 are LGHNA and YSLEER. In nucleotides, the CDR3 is TGCGCCACTAGCCCAGGGGGAAGGCCAGATACGCAGTATTTT. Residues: CATSPGGRPDTQYF.